The source of this TCR beta chain is a study of control samples from healthy donors and cancer patients. The CDR3 is 14 amino acids. The V end lost 6 bases, the J end lost 3 bases, and 14 bases lay between the germline ends. Per the germline V gene, CDR1 is MNHEY and CDR2 is SVGAGI. TCRdb's copy holds only in-frame clones and misses some; the assay was immunoSEQ multiplex PCR. Here the sample spans around 140,000 clones, about 90% being singletons. V gene TRBV6-5 combines with J gene TRBJ2-5; the D gene is possibly TRBD2 (6 bases). The source material was blood. The source is a man aged 18-30 years in good health. This CDR3 is CASRAWLAEETQYF. DNA of the CDR3: TGTGCCAGCAGGGCGTGGTTAGCGGAAGAGACCCAGTACTTC.